The 5 T cell receptor beta chains listed next were all sequenced from one sample in a study of T cell responses to AZD1222 COVID-19 vaccine. Repertoires were generated with immunoSEQ multiplex PCR, while TCRdb's copy carries only in-frame clones and drops some. The table records over 100,000 clones, 80% to 90% of them present only once. The sequencing here drew on peripheral blood, taken 28 days after the second AZD1222 dose. Receptors were obtained from an adult who received the AZD1222 COVID-19 vaccine.

The CDR3: CASSLRGGPSGNTIYF. The CDR3 DNA reads as TGTGCCAGCAGCTTGCGGGGCGGCCCCTCTGGAAACACCATATATTTT. The J gene is TRBJ1-3, the V gene TRBV5-4, with D possibly matching TRBD1 (5 bases). V was trimmed by 1 base and J by 0 bases, leaving 11 bases between them. This CDR3 comprises 16 residues. CDR1 is SGHNT, CDR2 YYREEE, per germline (reference sequence).

The chain couples TRBV2 to TRBJ2-7; either TRBD1 or TRBD2 may supply D (5 bases each). The CDR3 length is 14 residues. V was cut by 4 bases and J by 12 bases, with 22 bases left in between. Germline CDR1 SNHLY, CDR2 FYNNEI. Written as DNA, the CDR3 is TGTGCCAGCAGTGCCCTAGACGGTCCTTGGGGGTGGTACTTC. This encodes CASSALDGPWGWYF.

The V gene is TRBV6-1, the J gene TRBJ1-2; D ambiguous. The germline gives CDR1 MNHNS, CDR2 SASEGT. The CDR3 contains 16 residues. Trimming removed 0 bases at V and 1 base at J, with 12 bases between. The CDR3 reads CASSEALGSFNYGYTF. DNA of the CDR3: TGTGCCAGCAGTGAAGCGCTTGGCAGTTTTAACTATGGCTACACCTTC.

The chain couples TRBV6-5 to TRBJ1-1; 7 nucleotides agree with TRBD1. The CDR3 consists of 14 residues. Germline CDR1 and CDR2: MNHEY and SVGAGI. Trimming took 6 bases from V and 5 from J; bases not matched to a gene: 9. This CDR3 reads CASRPLQGRTEAFF. The CDR3 region has the DNA TGTGCCAGCAGACCACTACAGGGGAGGACTGAAGCTTTCTTT.

The chain uses TRBV7-8 and TRBJ2-5, with 8 bases lining up with TRBD1. Trimming cost V 4 bases and J 4 bases; bases outside gene matches: 8. The CDR3 is made up of 15 amino acids. From germline, CDR1 is SGHVS and CDR2 FQNEAQ. As DNA, the CDR3 is TGTGCCAGCAGCTCCACACCCGGACAGGGAGAGACCCAGTACTTC. Its protein product is CASSSTPGQGETQYF. Looking up the rest from reference TRBV7-8 and TRBJ2-5 gives the full variable domain: GAGVSQSPRYKVAKRGQDVALRCDPISGHVSLFWYQQALGQGPEFLTYFQNEAQLDKSGLPSDRFFAERPEGSVSTLKIQRTQQEDSAVYLCASSSTPGQGETQYFGPGTRLLVL.